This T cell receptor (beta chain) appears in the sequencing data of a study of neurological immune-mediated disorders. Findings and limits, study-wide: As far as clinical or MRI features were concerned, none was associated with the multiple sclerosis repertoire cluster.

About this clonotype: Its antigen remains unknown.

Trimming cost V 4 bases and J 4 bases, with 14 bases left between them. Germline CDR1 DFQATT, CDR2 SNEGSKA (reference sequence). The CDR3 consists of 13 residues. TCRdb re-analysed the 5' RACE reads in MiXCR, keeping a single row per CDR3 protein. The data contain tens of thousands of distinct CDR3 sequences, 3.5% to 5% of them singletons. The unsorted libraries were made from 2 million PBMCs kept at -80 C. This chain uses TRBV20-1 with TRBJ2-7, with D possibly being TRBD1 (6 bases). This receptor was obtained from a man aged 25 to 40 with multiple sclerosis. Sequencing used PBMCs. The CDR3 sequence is CSAKVQGKYEQYF. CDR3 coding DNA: TGCAGTGCTAAGGTTCAGGGGAAATACGAGCAGTACTTC.